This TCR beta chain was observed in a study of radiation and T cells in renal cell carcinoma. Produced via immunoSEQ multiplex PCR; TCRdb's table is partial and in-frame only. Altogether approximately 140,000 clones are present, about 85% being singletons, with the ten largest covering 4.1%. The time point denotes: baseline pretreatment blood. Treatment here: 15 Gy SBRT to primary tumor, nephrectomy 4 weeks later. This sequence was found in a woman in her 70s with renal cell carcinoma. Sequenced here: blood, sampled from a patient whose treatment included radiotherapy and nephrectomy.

Here the CDR3 reads CASSLRVGELFF. The CDR3 DNA follows: TGTGCCAGCAGTCTGAGGGTCGGGGAGCTGTTTTTT. The V call is TRBV28, the J call TRBJ2-2; D might be TRBD2 (5 bases). CDR1 and CDR2 (germline): MDHEN, SYDVKM. This CDR3 region has 12 residues. V was cut by 5 bases and J by 7 bases, with 8 bases left in between.